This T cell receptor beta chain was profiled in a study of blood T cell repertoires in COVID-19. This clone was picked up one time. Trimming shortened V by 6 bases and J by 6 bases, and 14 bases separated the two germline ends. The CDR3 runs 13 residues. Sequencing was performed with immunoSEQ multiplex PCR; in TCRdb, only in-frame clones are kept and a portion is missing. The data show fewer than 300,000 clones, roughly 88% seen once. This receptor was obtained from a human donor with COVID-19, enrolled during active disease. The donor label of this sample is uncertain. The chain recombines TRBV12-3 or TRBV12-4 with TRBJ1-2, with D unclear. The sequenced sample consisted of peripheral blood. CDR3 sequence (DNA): TGTGCCAGCAGGTTGGGTTCAGGCAATGGCTACACCTTC. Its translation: CASRLGSGNGYTF.